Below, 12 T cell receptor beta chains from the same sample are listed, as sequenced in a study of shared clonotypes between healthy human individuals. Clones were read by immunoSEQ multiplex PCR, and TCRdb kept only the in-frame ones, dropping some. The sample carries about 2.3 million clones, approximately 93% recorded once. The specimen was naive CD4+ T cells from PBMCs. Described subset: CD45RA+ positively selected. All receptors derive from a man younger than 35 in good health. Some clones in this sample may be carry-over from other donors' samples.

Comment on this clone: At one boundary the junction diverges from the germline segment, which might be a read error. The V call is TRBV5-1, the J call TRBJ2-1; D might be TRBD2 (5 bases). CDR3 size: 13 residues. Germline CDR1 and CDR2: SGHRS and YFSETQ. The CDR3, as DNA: TGCGCCAGCAACTTGCCTAGCAATTCTGAGCAGTTCTTC. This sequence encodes CASNLPSNSEQFF.

This CDR3 reads CASSLQGQGGETQYF. In DNA, the CDR3 is TGTGCCAGCAGTCTACAGGGCCAGGGGGGAGAGACCCAGTACTTC. The V call is TRBV28, the J call TRBJ2-5; D might be TRBD1 (7 bases). Germline V gene sequence: CDR1 MDHEN, CDR2 SYDVKM. This CDR3 is built from 15 residues. With 5 bases removed from V and 4 bases from J, the gap between germline ends came to 17 bases.

CDR3 region: CSLRFSYNEQFF. CDR3 nucleotides: TGCAGTCTAAGATTCTCCTACAATGAGCAGTTCTTC. V usage is TRBV29-1 and J usage is TRBJ2-1, with D unresolved. Germline values: CDR1 SQVTM, CDR2 ANQGSEA. This CDR3 comprises 12 residues.

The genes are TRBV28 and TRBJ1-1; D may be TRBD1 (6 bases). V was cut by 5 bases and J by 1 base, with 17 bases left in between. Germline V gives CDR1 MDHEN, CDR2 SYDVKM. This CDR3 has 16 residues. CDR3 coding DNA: TGTGCCAGCAGTCTCGGGACAAGGATATGGAACACTGAAGCTTTCTTT. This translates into CASSLGTRIWNTEAFF.

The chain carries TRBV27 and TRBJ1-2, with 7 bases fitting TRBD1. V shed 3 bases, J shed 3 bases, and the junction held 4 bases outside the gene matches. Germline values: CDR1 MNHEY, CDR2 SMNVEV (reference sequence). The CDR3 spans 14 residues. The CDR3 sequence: CASSFLGTDYGYTF. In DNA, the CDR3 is TGTGCCAGCAGTTTTCTCGGGACAGACTATGGCTACACCTTC.

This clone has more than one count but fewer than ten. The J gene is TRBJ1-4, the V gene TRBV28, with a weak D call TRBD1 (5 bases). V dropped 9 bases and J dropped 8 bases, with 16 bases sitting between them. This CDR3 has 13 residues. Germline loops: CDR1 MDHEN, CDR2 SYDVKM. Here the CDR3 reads CASWGRVGEKLFF. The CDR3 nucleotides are TGTGCCAGTTGGGGCAGGGTAGGGGAAAAACTGTTTTTT.

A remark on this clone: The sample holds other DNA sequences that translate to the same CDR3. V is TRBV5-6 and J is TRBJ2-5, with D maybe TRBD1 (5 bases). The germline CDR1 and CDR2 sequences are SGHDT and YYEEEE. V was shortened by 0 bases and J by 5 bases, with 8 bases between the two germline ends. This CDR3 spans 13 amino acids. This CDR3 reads CASSLGGRETQYF. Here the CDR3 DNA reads TGTGCCAGCAGCTTGGGGGGCAGGGAGACCCAGTACTTC.

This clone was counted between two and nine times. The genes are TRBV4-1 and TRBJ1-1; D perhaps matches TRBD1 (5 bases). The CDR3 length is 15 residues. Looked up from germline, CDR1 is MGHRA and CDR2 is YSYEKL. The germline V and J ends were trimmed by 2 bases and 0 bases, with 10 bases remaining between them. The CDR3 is CASSQPGLMNTEAFF. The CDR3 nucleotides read TGCGCCAGCAGCCAACCAGGGCTTATGAACACTGAAGCTTTCTTT.

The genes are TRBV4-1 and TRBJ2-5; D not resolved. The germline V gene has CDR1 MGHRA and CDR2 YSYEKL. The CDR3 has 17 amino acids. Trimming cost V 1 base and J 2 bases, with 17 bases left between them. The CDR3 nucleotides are TGCGCCAGCAGCCAAGCCAACAGCGTCCGATCTCAAGAGACCCAGTACTTC. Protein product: CASSQANSVRSQETQYF.

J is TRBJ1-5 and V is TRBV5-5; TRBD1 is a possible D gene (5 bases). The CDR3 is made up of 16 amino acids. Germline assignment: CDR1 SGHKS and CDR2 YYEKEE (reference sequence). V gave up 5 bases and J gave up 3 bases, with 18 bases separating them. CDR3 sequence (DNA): TGTGCCAGCAGTCCCGGGACGGTAATTTCCAATCAGCCCCAGCATTTT. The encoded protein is CASSPGTVISNQPQHF.

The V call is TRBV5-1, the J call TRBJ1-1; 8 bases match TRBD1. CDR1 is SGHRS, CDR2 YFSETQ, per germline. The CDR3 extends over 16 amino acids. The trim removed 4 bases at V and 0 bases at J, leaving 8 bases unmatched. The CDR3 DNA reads TGCGCCAGCAGCGAAGGACAGGGAAACATGAACACTGAAGCTTTCTTT. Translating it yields CASSEGQGNMNTEAFF.

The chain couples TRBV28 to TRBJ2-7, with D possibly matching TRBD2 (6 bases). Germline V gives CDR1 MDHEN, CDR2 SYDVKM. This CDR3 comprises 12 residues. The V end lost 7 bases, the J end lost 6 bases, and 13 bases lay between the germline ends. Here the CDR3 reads CASTRGLGEQYF. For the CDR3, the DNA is TGTGCCAGCACACGGGGGTTGGGCGAGCAGTACTTC.